The subject of this entry is one TCR beta chain. Antigen: not known. The CDR3 consists of 17 residues. From germline, CDR1 is LGHNA and CDR2 YSLEER. Trimming removed 0 bases from V and 8 bases from J, with 19 bases in between. This sample was included in a study of T-cell reconstitution after alpha-beta-depleted transplantation in children. Overall study findings and caveats: Two months or so post-transplant, alpha-beta T cells reportedly derived from several hundred expanded graft clones. At one year after transplant, newly produced T cells mostly accounted for T-cell counts and diversity.

It was with unique molecular identifiers that the TCRbeta library was prepared. Each CDR3 protein gets one entry after TCRdb re-called the PCR reads with MiXCR. Of about 460,000 distinct CDR3 sequences listed, 11% are singletons. The rearrangement joins TRBV4-3 to TRBJ2-2; D gene uncertain. The source is a female patient aged 2-9 years who had a stem cell transplant for aplastic anemia, so the T cells may come from the graft donor. This specimen consisted of PBMCs, mostly from graft donor cells, obtained 180 days after TCRalphabeta/CD19-depleted stem cell transplant. The CDR3 spells CASSQDSYLRVAGELFF. CDR3 sequence (DNA): TGCGCCAGCAGCCAAGATTCGTACCTTCGGGTCGCTGGGGAGCTGTTTTTT.